This TCR beta chain was retrieved from a study of T cell clonality in common variable immunodeficiency. Overall study findings and caveats: TCRbeta clonality was increased in CVID versus healthy controls. CVID patient heterogeneity limited repertoire-clinical complication correlations. Common variable immunodeficiency TCR beta sequences reportedly had fewer deletions and N-nucleotide insertions. Compared with controls, CVID subjects had fewer shared TCRbeta clones.

V dropped 0 bases and J dropped 3 bases, with 13 bases sitting between them. Germline assignment: CDR1 SGHDT and CDR2 YYEEEE. This CDR3 contains 15 residues. Measured with immunoSEQ multiplex PCR; TCRdb has only the in-frame clones, and not every one. Altogether about 52,000 clones were found in the sample, and no singletons occur. This clone was recorded many times. Its antigen is undetermined. The read is 3 residues too short to cover the CDR3 end, so that end is filled in from the germline J gene. The chain uses TRBV5-6 and TRBJ2-7; D remains ambiguous. The sequence was obtained from a person between 18 and 75 years old in good health. Sequenced sample: peripheral blood mononuclear cells. The sequenced CDR3 bases are TGTGCCAGCAGCTTGGGTCAATCCAGGTTCTACGAG. It specifies CASSLGQSRFYE. The entire CDR3 protein is CASSLGQSRFYEQYF. Combining the CDR3 with reference TRBV5-6 and TRBJ2-7 gives the whole variable domain DAGVTQSPTHLIKTRGQQVTLRCSPKSGHDTVSWYQQALGQGPQFIFQYYEEEERQRGNFPDRFSGHQFPNYSSELNVNALLLGDSALYLCASSLGQSRFYEQYFGPGTRLTVT.